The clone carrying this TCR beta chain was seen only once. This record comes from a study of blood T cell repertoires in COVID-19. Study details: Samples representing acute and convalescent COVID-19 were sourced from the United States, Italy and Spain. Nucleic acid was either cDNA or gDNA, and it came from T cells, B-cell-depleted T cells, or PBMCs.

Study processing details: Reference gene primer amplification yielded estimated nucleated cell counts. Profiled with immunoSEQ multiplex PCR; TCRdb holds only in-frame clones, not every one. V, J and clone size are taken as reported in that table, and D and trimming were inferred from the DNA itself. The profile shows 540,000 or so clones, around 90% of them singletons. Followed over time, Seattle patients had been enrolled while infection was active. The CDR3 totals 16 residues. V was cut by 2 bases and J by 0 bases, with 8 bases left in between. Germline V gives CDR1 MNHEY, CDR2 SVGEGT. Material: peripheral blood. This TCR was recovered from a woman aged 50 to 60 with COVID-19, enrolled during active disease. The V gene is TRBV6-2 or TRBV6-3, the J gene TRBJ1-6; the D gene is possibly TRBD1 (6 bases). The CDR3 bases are TGTGCCAGCAGTTACACAGGGAGCTCCTATAATTCACCCCTCCACTTT. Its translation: CASSYTGSSYNSPLHF.